This T cell receptor beta chain stems from a study of shared clonotypes between healthy human individuals. Study-wide results and caveats: Naive subsets generally exceeded memory subsets in estimated richness.

J gave up 6 bases and V 2 bases, and 5 bases lay outside the gene matches. Germline V lookup: CDR1 SEHNR, CDR2 FQNEAQ (reference sequence). The CDR3 loop spans 15 amino acids. This clone was detected only once. Its antigen is as yet unknown. Investigators spread the genomic DNA of each subset evenly over several immunoSEQ plates. Profiled with immunoSEQ multiplex PCR; TCRdb holds only in-frame clones, not every one. Here the sample spans a few million clones, roughly 92% being singletons. The sequencing sample was made of naive CD4+ T cells from PBMCs. The subset was: CD45RA+ positively selected. The TCR was taken from a man in his late teens or twenties in good health. Some clones in this sample may be carry-over from other donors' samples. The genes are TRBV7-9 and TRBJ2-2; 8 bases line up with TRBD2. CDR3: CASSLNAGRAGELFF. The CDR3 coding sequence is TGTGCCAGCAGCTTAAACGCCGGGAGGGCCGGGGAGCTGTTTTTT.